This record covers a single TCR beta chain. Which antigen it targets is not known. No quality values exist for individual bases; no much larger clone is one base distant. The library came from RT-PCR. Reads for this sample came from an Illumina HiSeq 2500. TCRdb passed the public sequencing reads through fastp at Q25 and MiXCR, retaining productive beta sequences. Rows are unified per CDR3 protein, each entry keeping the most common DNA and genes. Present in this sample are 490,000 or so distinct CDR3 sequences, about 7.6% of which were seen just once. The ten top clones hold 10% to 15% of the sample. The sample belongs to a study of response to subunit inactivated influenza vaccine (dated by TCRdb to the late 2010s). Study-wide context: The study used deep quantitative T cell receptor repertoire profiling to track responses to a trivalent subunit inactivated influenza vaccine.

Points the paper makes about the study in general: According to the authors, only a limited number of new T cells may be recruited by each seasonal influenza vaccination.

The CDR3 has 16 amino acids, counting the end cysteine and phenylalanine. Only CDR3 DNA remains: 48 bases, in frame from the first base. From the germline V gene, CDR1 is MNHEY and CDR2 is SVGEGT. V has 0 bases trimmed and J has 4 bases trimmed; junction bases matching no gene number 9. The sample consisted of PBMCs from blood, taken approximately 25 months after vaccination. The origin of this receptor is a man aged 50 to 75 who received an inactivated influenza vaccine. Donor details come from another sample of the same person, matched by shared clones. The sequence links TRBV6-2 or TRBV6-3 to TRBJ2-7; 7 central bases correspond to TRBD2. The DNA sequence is TGTGCCAGCAGTTACTCGAATCCTAGCGGAACTTACGAGCAGTACTTC. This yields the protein CASSYSNPSGTYEQYF.